The 32 T cell receptor beta chains presented below share a single source sample, sequenced in a study of T cell changes during pregnancy in multiple sclerosis. Using immunoSEQ multiplex PCR, the repertoire was profiled, and TCRdb retains in-frame clones only, with some absent. The sample consists of around 67,000 clones, roughly 88% of them appearing once. The sample was peripheral blood, taken after pregnancy. The receptor source for this set is a female donor in good health, enrolled as a control in a pregnancy study.

This chain links TRBV7-8 with TRBJ1-2; 11 bases match TRBD1. J lost 5 bases, V lost 5 bases, and 7 bases had no gene match. This CDR3 contains 15 residues. Per the germline V gene, CDR1 is SGHVS and CDR2 is FQNEAQ. CDR3 amino acids: CASSRGQGAWYGYTF. The CDR3 DNA reads TGTGCCAGCAGCCGCGGACAGGGGGCATGGTATGGCTACACCTTC.

The gene calls are TRBV6-1 and TRBJ2-1; TRBD2 matches at 12 bases. CDR1 is MNHNS and CDR2 is SASEGT in the germline V gene. V gave up 4 bases and J gave up 5 bases; unmatched junction bases: 12. This CDR3 comprises 18 residues. The CDR3 is CASSARLAGGLGDNEQFF. DNA of the CDR3: TGTGCCAGCAGTGCCAGGCTAGCGGGAGGGTTGGGGGACAATGAGCAGTTCTTC.

The V gene is TRBV11-3, the J gene TRBJ1-1; TRBD1 is a possible D gene (5 bases). The CDR3 contains 14 residues. The V gene's germline CDR1 is SGHNT and CDR2 YENEEA. Trimming pared 0 bases from V and 1 base from J, leaving 6 bases between. The chain's CDR3 is CASSLEGGNTEAFF. CDR3 nucleotides: TGTGCCAGCAGCTTAGAGGGGGGGAACACTGAAGCTTTCTTT.

This sequence joins TRBV10-3 and TRBJ1-5; 10 bases map to TRBD1. V was pared by 0 bases and J by 1 base, with 3 bases of the junction left unmatched. CDR3 length: 17 amino acids. Per germline, CDR1 ENHRY and CDR2 SYGVKD. This CDR3 reads CAISESGQGVSNQPQHF. CDR3 in DNA: TGTGCCATCAGTGAGTCTGGACAGGGGGTCAGCAATCAGCCCCAGCATTTT.

The chain links TRBV5-1 to TRBJ1-2, with 7 bases identical to TRBD1. The CDR3 covers 13 residues. V trimming: 3 bases; J trimming: 4 bases; junction bases outside the gene matches: 3. Germline V lookup: CDR1 SGHRS, CDR2 YFSETQ. The CDR3 sequence is CASSSTGSYGYTF. The CDR3 DNA sequence: TGCGCCAGCAGCTCGACAGGGAGCTATGGCTACACCTTC.

This clone was detected once. This sequence joins TRBV6-5 and TRBJ1-5; D is unresolved. Germline CDR1 reads MNHEY; CDR2 reads SVGAGI. The CDR3 loop spans 14 amino acids. The V end lost 5 bases, the J end lost 0 bases, and 8 bases lay between the germline ends. CDR3 coding DNA: TGTGCCAGCAGTCGTACGGGTAGCAATCAGCCCCAGCATTTT. Amino acids: CASSRTGSNQPQHF.

The chain links TRBV9 to TRBJ2-3; 15 bases match TRBD2. Germline CDR1 reads SGDLS; CDR2 reads YYNGEE. Losses at the gene ends were 2 bases for V and 2 bases for J; bases not matched to a gene: 6. This CDR3 comprises 18 residues. CDR3 region: CASSVPGLAGGSTDTQYF. CDR3 nucleotide sequence: TGTGCCAGCAGCGTCCCGGGACTAGCGGGGGGCTCCACAGATACGCAGTATTTT.

J is TRBJ2-7 and V is TRBV11-2; 14 bases map to TRBD2. CDR1 is SGHAT and CDR2 is FQNNGV in the germline V gene. The CDR3 runs 18 residues. Unmatched junction bases numbered 10, after V lost 4 bases and J lost 2 bases. The CDR3 region has the DNA TGTGCCAGCAGCTCTCCGGGACTAGCGGGAGTAGGGACCTACGAGCAGTACTTC. Its translation is CASSSPGLAGVGTYEQYF.

This chain joins TRBV11-3 and TRBJ2-7; TRBD2 matches at 13 bases. Germline CDR1 and CDR2: SGHNT and YENEEA. The CDR3 length is 14 residues. V lost 5 bases, J lost 4 bases, and 2 bases stayed unmatched. CDR3 DNA: TGTGCCAGCAGCACTAGCGGGGGGGCGTACGAGCAGTACTTC. Protein sequence: CASSTSGGAYEQYF.

The chain couples TRBV6-6 to TRBJ2-7; D is uncertain. Germline CDR1 reads MNHNY; CDR2 reads SVGAGI (reference sequence). The CDR3 runs 14 residues. Trimming stripped 5 bases from V and 0 bases from J, with 11 bases between. The CDR3 coding sequence is TGTGCCAGCAGTGACATCACCGGCTCCTACGAGCAGTACTTC. This sequence encodes CASSDITGSYEQYF.

J is TRBJ1-1 and V is TRBV5-1; TRBD1 agrees at 7 bases. The junction had 5 bases not matched to a gene; V was cut back by 1 base and J by 8 bases. Germline CDR1 reads SGHRS; CDR2 reads YFSETQ. This CDR3 spans 13 amino acids. The CDR3 region is CASSLKGGTEAFF. CDR3 nucleotide sequence: TGCGCCAGCAGCTTGAAAGGGGGCACCGAAGCTTTCTTT.

This chain links TRBV7-7 with TRBJ2-2; D possibly corresponds to TRBD1 (5 bases). Looked up from germline, CDR1 is SSHAT and CDR2 is FNYEAQ (reference sequence). V was clipped by 5 bases and J by 3 bases, with 13 bases between them. CDR3 length: 15 residues. The CDR3, as DNA: TGTGCCAGCAGCAAGGGGTTAATGGACACCGGGGAGCTGTTTTTT. Translated, it gives CASSKGLMDTGELFF.

This chain joins TRBV2 and TRBJ2-1, with 11 bases that match TRBD2. CDR1 is SNHLY, CDR2 FYNNEI, per germline. V lost 7 bases to trimming and J lost 7 bases; unmatched junction nucleotides: 9. The CDR3 loop spans 15 amino acids. The CDR3 is CASTHTSGSYNEQFF. In DNA form, the CDR3 reads TGTGCCAGCACGCATACTAGCGGGAGTTATAATGAGCAGTTCTTC.

The gene calls are TRBV4-3 and TRBJ1-3, with TRBD1 identical over 9 bases. The CDR3 consists of 15 residues. Germline CDR1 reads LGHNA; CDR2 reads YSLEER. J lost 4 bases, V lost 0 bases, and 1 base had no gene match. The CDR3 coding sequence is TGCGCCAGCAGCCAAGAGGGACAGGGAGGAAACACCATATATTTT. Protein sequence: CASSQEGQGGNTIYF.

The V call is TRBV5-1, the J call TRBJ1-4, with 8 bases lining up with TRBD1. The CDR3 is 16 amino acids. CDR1 and CDR2 from the germline V gene are SGHRS and YFSETQ. Trimming at V came to 3 bases and at J to 1 base, leaving 5 bases not matched to a gene. Written as DNA, the CDR3 is TGCGCCAGCAGCTGGGACAGGTCGGGAACTAATGAAAAACTGTTTTTT. Translated, it gives CASSWDRSGTNEKLFF.

This clone has more than one count but fewer than ten. This sequence joins TRBV9 and TRBJ2-2; 13 nucleotides agree with TRBD2. J lost 0 bases, V lost 3 bases, and 11 bases had no gene match. The CDR3 covers 20 residues. Germline V gene lookup returns CDR1 SGDLS and CDR2 YYNGEE. The CDR3 region is CASSARPVLAGGPNTGELFF. In DNA, the CDR3 is TGTGCCAGCAGCGCTAGACCAGTACTAGCGGGGGGGCCGAACACCGGGGAGCTGTTTTTT. The full variable domain, with the rest looked up from reference TRBV9 and TRBJ2-2, is DSGVTQTPKHLITATGQRVTLRCSPRSGDLSVYWYQQSLDQGLQFLIQYYNGEERAKGNILERFSAQQFPDLHSELNLSSLELGDSALYFCASSARPVLAGGPNTGELFFGEGSRLTVL.

This chain connects TRBV5-1 to TRBJ1-1; D may be TRBD1 (5 bases). V dropped 5 bases and J dropped 3 bases, with 8 bases sitting between them. The germline V gene has CDR1 SGHRS and CDR2 YFSETQ. The CDR3 is 12 amino acids. CDR3 bases: TGCGCCAGCAGGTGGGGGGACACTGAAGCTTTCTTT. Its protein product is CASRWGDTEAFF.

The chain employs TRBV7-2 and TRBJ1-5; D is ambiguous. The CDR3 contains 15 residues. The ends were cut back, 1 base at V and 3 bases at J, with 10 bases in the middle. Per the germline V gene, CDR1 is SGHTA and CDR2 is FQGNSA. CDR3 DNA: TGTGCCAGCAGCTTAGACAGTTTGGACAATCAGCCCCAGCATTTT. Amino acid sequence: CASSLDSLDNQPQHF.

The chain links TRBV6-5 to TRBJ1-1; possible D gene TRBD1, 6 bases. V lost 4 bases, J lost 0 bases, and 9 bases lay in between. Per the germline V gene, CDR1 is MNHEY and CDR2 is SVGAGI. The length of the CDR3 is 14 residues. This CDR3 is CASSLDSLNTEAFF. The CDR3 region has the DNA TGTGCCAGCAGTTTGGACAGTTTGAACACTGAAGCTTTCTTT.

The chain couples TRBV11-3 to TRBJ2-5, with TRBD2 matching 9 bases. Germline V gene lookup returns CDR1 SGHNT and CDR2 YENEEA. The J segment lost 4 bases and the V segment lost 5 bases, leaving 11 bases of the junction unmatched. CDR3 length equals 16 residues. The CDR3, as DNA: TGTGCCAGCAGCATAGCGGGGGAGAACGAGGGAGAGACCCAGTACTTC. Translated, it gives CASSIAGENEGETQYF. Based on the CDR3 plus reference TRBV11-3 and TRBJ2-5, the full variable domain is EAGVVQSPRYKIIEKKQPVAFWCNPISGHNTLYWYLQNLGQGPELLIRYENEEAVDDSQLPKDRFSAERLKGVDSTLKIQPAELGDSAVYLCASSIAGENEGETQYFGPGTRLLVL.

The V and J genes are TRBV9 and TRBJ1-4; D gene uncertain. The CDR3 extends over 12 amino acids. V lost 3 bases, J lost 5 bases, and 5 bases lay in between. Germline-derived CDR1 and CDR2 are SGDLS and YYNGEE. CDR3 region: CASSGPNEKLFF. The CDR3 nucleotides are TGTGCCAGCAGCGGTCCGAATGAAAAACTGTTTTTT.

The chain couples TRBV29-1 to TRBJ2-1, with D unresolved. Per the germline V gene, CDR1 is SQVTM and CDR2 is ANQGSEA. The CDR3 is 12 residues long. V was shortened by 4 bases and J by 7 bases, with 11 bases between the two germline ends. The CDR3 spells CSVGGKSNEQFF. DNA of the CDR3: TGCAGCGTTGGTGGCAAATCGAATGAGCAGTTCTTC.

V is TRBV19 and J is TRBJ1-1, with 11 nucleotides matching TRBD1. The CDR3 runs 17 residues. The V and J ends lost 0 bases and 2 bases, in that order; junction bases with no gene match: 5. CDR1 and CDR2 from the germline V gene are LNHDA and SQIVND (reference sequence). The CDR3 DNA reads TGTGCCAGTAGTATAGAACCGGGGACAGGGGGAAACACTGAAGCTTTCTTT. Its protein product is CASSIEPGTGGNTEAFF.

V usage is TRBV4-2 and J usage is TRBJ2-3; 9 bases fit TRBD1. This CDR3 spans 17 amino acids. The V segment lost 0 bases and the J segment 3 bases; nucleotides outside the gene matches: 7. Germline values: CDR1 LGHNA, CDR2 YNFKEQ. This CDR3 is CASSQDTNRGLTDTQYF. In DNA form, the CDR3 reads TGTGCCAGCAGCCAAGATACCAACAGGGGGCTAACAGATACGCAGTATTTT.

As regards this clone: The junction departs from the called germline gene at one end, perhaps through a read error. The rearrangement joins TRBV10-1 to TRBJ1-2; the D is unclear. Germline CDR1 is WNHNN and CDR2 is SYGVQD (reference sequence). The CDR3 has 13 residues. CDR3 in DNA: TGCGCCAGCAGTGAGAATTTGAACTATGGCTACGCCTTC. Translation: CASSENLNYGYAF.

The rearrangement joins TRBV5-5 to TRBJ2-7, with D tentatively TRBD1 (5 bases). This CDR3 is built from 15 residues. Trimming shortened V by 2 bases and J by 4 bases, and 16 bases separated the two germline ends. Germline CDR1 and CDR2: SGHKS and YYEKEE (reference sequence). The CDR3 sequence: CASSFSGLTAYEQYF. In DNA, the CDR3 is TGTGCCAGCAGCTTTTCAGGGCTTACAGCATACGAGCAGTACTTC.

The chain employs TRBV29-1 and TRBJ1-1, with a possible D match to TRBD1 (5 bases). Trimming stripped 2 bases from V and 1 base from J, with 14 bases between. CDR1 SQVTM and CDR2 ANQGSEA come from the germline V gene. The CDR3 runs 15 residues. The DNA for the CDR3 is TGCAGCGTTGAACCGACAGATGCCAGGAACACTGAAGCTTTCTTT. It is translated as CSVEPTDARNTEAFF. Supplemented by reference TRBV29-1 and TRBJ1-1, the full variable domain reads SAVISQKPSRDICQRGTSLTIQCQVDSQVTMMFWYRQQPGQSLTLIATANQGSEATYESGFVIDKFPISRPNLTFSTLTVSNMSPEDSSIYLCSVEPTDARNTEAFFGQGTRLTVV.

A single count supports this clone. In DNA, the CDR3 is TGTGCCAGCAGTGAAGCTCGAGCGGCTACCTACGAGCAGTACTTC. It codes for CASSEARAATYEQYF. V gene TRBV6-1 combines with J gene TRBJ2-7; possibly TRBD2 for D (5 bases). V lost 0 bases and J lost 2, with 11 bases in between. CDR1 is MNHNS and CDR2 is SASEGT in the germline V gene. This CDR3 has 15 amino acids.

The chain recombines TRBV15 with TRBJ2-7; 10 bases are shared with TRBD1. The germline V gene encodes CDR1 LNHNV and CDR2 YYDKDF (reference sequence). Trimming took 3 bases from V and 6 from J; bases not matched to a gene: 14. This CDR3 has 17 residues. The CDR3 region has the DNA TGTGCCACCAGCAGGACCCCCGAGGGACAGGGGAAAGGCGAGCAGTACTTC. Protein: CATSRTPEGQGKGEQYF.

This chain links TRBV4-3 with TRBJ2-7; 9 nucleotides align to TRBD1. The CDR3 length is 14 residues. Per germline, CDR1 LGHNA and CDR2 YSLEER. V dropped 4 bases and J dropped 5; count of bases not matched to a gene: 6. The CDR3 loop is CASSRVTGGHEQYF. The DNA of the CDR3 is TGCGCCAGCAGCCGGGTGACAGGGGGGCACGAGCAGTACTTC.

The J gene is TRBJ2-6, the V gene TRBV2; TRBD2 might be the D (6 bases). The CDR3 spans 14 residues. Germline CDR1 and CDR2: SNHLY and FYNNEI. The V gene lost 4 bases and the J gene lost 7 bases, with 11 bases spanning the gap. CDR3 nucleotides: TGTGCCAGCAGTGTAGGGGAGGTAGCCAACGTCCTGACTTTC. Translation gives CASSVGEVANVLTF. Together with reference TRBV2 and TRBJ2-6, the CDR3 gives the full variable domain: EPEVTQTPSHQVTQMGQEVILRCVPISNHLYFYWYRQILGQKVEFLVSFYNNEISEKSEIFDDQFSVERPDGSNFTLKIRSTKLEDSAMYFCASSVGEVANVLTFGAGSRLTVL.

This clone showed up just once. V is TRBV15 and J is TRBJ2-1, with TRBD1 identical over 9 bases. V lost 3 bases and J lost 7; bases outside the gene matches: 1. The CDR3 is 13 residues long. The germline V gene has CDR1 LNHNV and CDR2 YYDKDF (reference sequence). This CDR3 reads CATSRDRGNEQFF. The CDR3 DNA reads as TGTGCCACCAGCAGGGACAGGGGTAATGAGCAGTTCTTC.